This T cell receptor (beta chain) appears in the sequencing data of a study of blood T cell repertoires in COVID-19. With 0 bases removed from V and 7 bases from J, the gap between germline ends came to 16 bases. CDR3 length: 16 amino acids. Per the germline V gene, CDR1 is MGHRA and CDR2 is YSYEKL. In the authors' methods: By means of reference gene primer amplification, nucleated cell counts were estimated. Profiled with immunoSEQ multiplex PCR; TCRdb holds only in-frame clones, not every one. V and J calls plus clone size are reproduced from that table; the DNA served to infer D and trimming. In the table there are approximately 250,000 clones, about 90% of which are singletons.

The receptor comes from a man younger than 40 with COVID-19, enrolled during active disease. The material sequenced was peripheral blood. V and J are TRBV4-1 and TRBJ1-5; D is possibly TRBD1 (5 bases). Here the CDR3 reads CASSQDGVGGRQPQHF. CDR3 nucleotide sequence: TGCGCCAGCAGCCAAGATGGGGTCGGGGGAAGACAGCCCCAGCATTTT.